These 14 T cell receptor beta chains came from one sample sequenced in a study of T cell responses to AZD1222 COVID-19 vaccine. Using immunoSEQ multiplex PCR, the repertoire was profiled, and TCRdb retains in-frame clones only, with some absent. The table shows 150,000 to 200,000 clones, with about nine tenths occurring only once. The sample in question was peripheral blood, obtained 28 days after the second AZD1222 dose. Every receptor here comes from an adult who received the AZD1222 COVID-19 vaccine.

In this sample, this clone turned up once. This chain uses TRBV18 with TRBJ1-1; D is ambiguous. Germline-derived CDR1 and CDR2 are KGHSH and LQKENI. Trimming took off 6 bases at V and 5 bases at J, with 13 bases between the two ends. This CDR3 comprises 13 residues. The CDR3 sequence is CASSPETRTEAFF. Written as DNA, the CDR3 is TGTGCCAGCTCCCCCGAGACGAGGACTGAAGCTTTCTTT.

The genes are TRBV30 and TRBJ2-1; TRBD1 agrees at 10 bases. Germline V gives CDR1 GTSNPN, CDR2 SVGIG (reference sequence). The CDR3 runs to 14 residues. V shed 2 bases, J shed 4 bases, and the junction held 2 bases outside the gene matches. The CDR3 reads CAWSPGQGYNEQFF. The CDR3 DNA follows: TGTGCCTGGAGTCCGGGACAGGGGTACAATGAGCAGTTCTTC.

The chain joins TRBV24-1 to TRBJ2-1; D might be TRBD1 (7 bases). Germline CDR1 reads KGHDR; CDR2 reads SFDVKD. Trimming stripped 5 bases from V and 2 bases from J, with 12 bases between. The CDR3 consists of 15 residues. The CDR3, as DNA: TGTGCCACCAGTGCGGGCAGGGGGGCCTACAATGAGCAGTTCTTC. As protein: CATSAGRGAYNEQFF.

The genes are TRBV2 and TRBJ1-2; D possibly corresponds to TRBD1 (6 bases). V was pared by 3 bases and J by 1 base, with 12 bases between. CDR1 and CDR2 (germline): SNHLY, FYNNEI. The CDR3 has 15 amino acids. The CDR3 region is CASSEVKGGNYGYTF. DNA of the CDR3: TGTGCCAGCAGTGAGGTTAAAGGGGGTAACTATGGCTACACCTTC. Complete variable domain (other parts from reference TRBV2 and TRBJ1-2): EPEVTQTPSHQVTQMGQEVILRCVPISNHLYFYWYRQILGQKVEFLVSFYNNEISEKSEIFDDQFSVERPDGSNFTLKIRSTKLEDSAMYFCASSEVKGGNYGYTFGSGTRLTVV.

The V call is TRBV24-1, the J call TRBJ2-2, with TRBD1 identical over 7 bases. The junction had 2 bases not matched to a gene; V was cut back by 5 bases and J by 0 bases. This CDR3 is built from 15 residues. Germline V gives CDR1 KGHDR, CDR2 SFDVKD. The DNA for the CDR3 is TGTGCCACCAGTGTGACAGGGACGAACACCGGGGAGCTGTTTTTT. It specifies CATSVTGTNTGELFF.

The chain joins TRBV4-2 to TRBJ2-1; either TRBD1 or TRBD2 may fit D (5 bases each). The V end was cut by 0 bases, the J end by 6 bases, with 15 bases between. CDR3 size: 16 residues. CDR1 is LGHNA and CDR2 is YNFKEQ in the germline V gene. The CDR3 DNA sequence: TGTGCCAGCAGCCAAGAGGGGGTGGGGACCTTCAATGAGCAGTTCTTC. It yields the protein CASSQEGVGTFNEQFF.

The genes are TRBV4-1 and TRBJ1-1; D ambiguous. From germline, CDR1 is MGHRA and CDR2 YSYEKL. CDR3 size: 15 residues. The V gene lost 4 bases and the J gene lost 1 base, with 13 bases spanning the gap. The CDR3 protein is CASSPPRTGNTEAFF. CDR3 coding DNA: TGCGCCAGCAGCCCTCCCCGGACTGGGAACACTGAAGCTTTCTTT.

The CDR3 DNA is TGTGCCAGCAGTTACTCACTGGACATCGCCTACGAGCAGTACTTC. This codes for CASSYSLDIAYEQYF. The rearrangement uses TRBV6-5 and TRBJ2-7; TRBD1 might be the D (5 bases). The CDR3 runs to 15 residues. V lost 0 bases and J 2 bases, leaving 11 bases between the germline ends. CDR1 is MNHEY and CDR2 is SVGAGI in the germline V gene.

The CDR3 DNA sequence: TGTGCCAGCAGTTACCTCGGCAGCTCTAACTATGGCTACACCTTC. It translates to CASSYLGSSNYGYTF. The V and J genes are TRBV6-2 or TRBV6-3 and TRBJ1-2, with D unclear. The germline V and J ends were trimmed by 2 bases and 0 bases, with 10 bases remaining between them. Per germline, CDR1 MNHEY and CDR2 SVGEGT. The CDR3 spans 15 residues.

This sequence joins TRBV7-2 and TRBJ2-1; D possibly uses TRBD1 or TRBD2 (5 bases each). CDR3 size: 18 residues. V lost 10 bases, J lost 4 bases, and 29 bases lay in between. Looked up from germline, CDR1 is SGHTA and CDR2 is FQGNSA. The CDR3 spells CATDYLAGILSEYNEQFF. The DNA of the CDR3 is TGTGCCACCGATTACCTAGCAGGGATCCTTTCGGAATACAATGAGCAGTTCTTC.

The CDR3 sequence is CASQDGPGETQYF. CDR3 in DNA: TGTGCCAGCCAGGACGGACCTGGGGAGACCCAGTACTTC. The chain employs TRBV19 and TRBJ2-5; the D is unclear. The CDR3 totals 13 residues. Germline CDR1 LNHDA, CDR2 SQIVND (reference sequence). The V and J ends lost 9 bases and 5 bases respectively, with 16 bases between them.

This chain joins TRBV2 and TRBJ1-6, with D perhaps TRBD1 (5 bases). Germline V CDR1 and CDR2: SNHLY, FYNNEI. V was pared by 4 bases and J by 10 bases, with 20 bases between. There are 16 residues in the CDR3. The CDR3: CASSGAFGAGRSPLHF. CDR3 nucleotides: TGTGCCAGCAGTGGGGCGTTCGGGGCCGGACGATCACCCCTCCACTTT. Drawing the rest from reference TRBV2 and TRBJ1-6, the complete variable domain is EPEVTQTPSHQVTQMGQEVILRCVPISNHLYFYWYRQILGQKVEFLVSFYNNEISEKSEIFDDQFSVERPDGSNFTLKIRSTKLEDSAMYFCASSGAFGAGRSPLHFGNGTRLTVT.

J is TRBJ2-5 and V is TRBV2; 8 positions match TRBD1. The ends lost 5 bases at V and 1 base at J; junction bases unmatched: 3. The CDR3 contains 14 residues. The germline V gene has CDR1 SNHLY and CDR2 FYNNEI. CDR3 amino acids: CASSPGTGQETQYF. The CDR3 bases are TGTGCCAGCAGTCCCGGGACAGGCCAAGAGACCCAGTACTTC.

In nucleotides, the CDR3 is TGTGCCAGCAGTCCGACTCGGATATCCCTCCACGAGCAGTACTTC. It specifies CASSPTRISLHEQYF. This chain joins TRBV6-5 and TRBJ2-7; D is unclear. This CDR3 comprises 15 residues. V lost 5 bases, J lost 5 bases, and 19 bases lay in between. Germline values: CDR1 MNHEY, CDR2 SVGAGI.